The 23 T cell receptor beta chains below were found in one sample sequenced in a study of graft-versus-host responses after intestinal transplantation. No antigen has been identified for these receptors. Some clones are missing from TCRdb's copy, which holds only in-frame ones; the method was immunoSEQ multiplex PCR. The sample consists of 90,000 to 130,000 clones, over 85% of them appearing once. The specimen comprised unstimulated CD4+ T cells sorted from spleen or lymph node cells, sampled before transplant. These receptors were obtained from a human donor who was the organ donor for an intestinal transplant.

The rearrangement uses TRBV19 and TRBJ2-5, with a possible D match to TRBD1 (6 bases). The CDR3 runs to 14 residues. CDR1 LNHDA and CDR2 SQIVND come from the germline V gene (reference sequence). The V end lost 7 bases, the J end lost 2 bases, and 14 bases lay between the germline ends. Written as DNA, the CDR3 is TGTGCCAGTAATACACAGGGCCCTCAAGAGACCCAGTACTTC. This gives the protein CASNTQGPQETQYF. Full variable domain (rest looked up from reference TRBV19 and TRBJ2-5): DGGITQSPKYLFRKEGQNVTLSCEQNLNHDAMYWYRQDPGQGLRLIYYSQIVNDFQKGDIAEGYSVSREKKESFPLTVTSAQKNPTAFYLCASNTQGPQETQYFGPGTRLLVL.

The chain is built from TRBV5-1 and TRBJ2-1; possible D gene TRBD2, 6 bases. Germline V CDR1 and CDR2: SGHRS, YFSETQ. V was pared by 0 bases and J by 7 bases, with 14 bases between. This CDR3 has 15 amino acids. The CDR3 bases are TGCGCCAGCAGCTTGGCTACCGGGACTCGAAATGAGCAGTTCTTC. This gives the protein CASSLATGTRNEQFF.

The chain carries TRBV6-1 and TRBJ2-3; D unclear. This CDR3 spans 12 amino acids. The germline V gene has CDR1 MNHNS and CDR2 SASEGT. V lost 4 bases to trimming and J lost 6 bases, with 8 bases between them. CDR3 sequence (DNA): TGTGCCAGCAGTGTTTACCGCGATACGCAGTATTTT. This sequence encodes CASSVYRDTQYF.

This chain uses TRBV5-1 with TRBJ2-7, with TRBD1 identical over 7 bases. Germline CDR1 is SGHRS and CDR2 is YFSETQ. The V segment lost 5 bases and the J segment 0 bases; nucleotides outside the gene matches: 8. The CDR3 extends over 15 amino acids. The CDR3 coding sequence is TGCGCCAGCAGACGAGACGGGACAGCCTCCTACGAGCAGTACTTC. It codes for CASRRDGTASYEQYF.

The DNA of the CDR3 is TGTGCCAGCAGCCAAGAGTCATCCTATCAGCCCCAGCATTTT. This gives the protein CASSQESSYQPQHF. The genes are TRBV4-2 and TRBJ1-5; D not resolved. CDR3 size: 14 residues. Germline CDR1 and CDR2: LGHNA and YNFKEQ. Between the trimmed V and J ends, which lost 0 bases and 5 bases, there was a span of 8 bases.

The J gene is TRBJ1-2, the V gene TRBV6-5; unclear D gene. V lost 5 bases and J 2 bases, leaving 6 bases between the germline ends. The CDR3 loop spans 12 amino acids. Germline loops: CDR1 MNHEY, CDR2 SVGAGI. In DNA, the CDR3 is TGTGCCAGCAGTGAACAAAACTATGGCTACACCTTC. This codes for CASSEQNYGYTF.

A word on this clone: At one boundary the junction diverges from the germline segment, which might be a read error. The CDR3 loop is CRVRGVNFGGPDTQYF. The CDR3 DNA is TGCCGCGTGCGGGGGGTGAACTTTGGGGGCCCGGATACGCAGTATTTT. J is TRBJ2-3 and V is TRBV29-1, with 8 bases identical to TRBD2. The germline CDR1 and CDR2 sequences are SQVTM and ANQGSEA. CDR3 length equals 16 residues.

This clone was counted a single time. V gene TRBV7-9 combines with J gene TRBJ2-4, with D possibly TRBD2 on 6 matching bases. Trimming pared 4 bases from V and 8 bases from J, leaving 15 bases between. This CDR3 spans 14 amino acids. CDR1 is SEHNR and CDR2 is FQNEAQ in the germline V gene (reference sequence). CDR3 bases: TGTGCCAGCAGCTGGGGACTTTCGGCGGACATTCAGTACTTC. Translating gives CASSWGLSADIQYF. The full variable domain, completed using reference TRBV7-9 and TRBJ2-4, is DTGVSQNPRHKITKRGQNVTFRCDPISEHNRLYWYRQTLGQGPEFLTYFQNEAQLEKSRLLSDRFSAERPKGSFSTLEIQRTEQGDSAMYLCASSWGLSADIQYFGAGTRLSVL.

The V gene is TRBV6-5, the J gene TRBJ2-7; 8 bases map to TRBD1. This CDR3 is built from 13 residues. Germline CDR1 and CDR2: MNHEY and SVGAGI. The V gene end was trimmed by 11 bases and the J gene end by 2 bases; junction bases not matched to a gene: 8. The CDR3 loop reads CAAGQGAAYEQYF. CDR3 coding DNA: TGTGCCGCAGGACAGGGTGCGGCCTACGAGCAGTACTTC.

In regard to this clone: Different DNA sequences within this sample yield the same CDR3. The chain combines TRBV7-9 with TRBJ2-1, with a possible D match to TRBD2 (5 bases). The CDR3 runs to 12 residues. The V end was cut by 5 bases, the J end by 6 bases, with 8 bases between. Germline CDR1 reads SEHNR; CDR2 reads FQNEAQ (reference sequence). As DNA, the CDR3 is TGTGCCAGCAGCCGGACTCCCAATGAGCAGTTCTTC. Its protein is CASSRTPNEQFF.

The chain employs TRBV5-1 and TRBJ1-1; D is ambiguous. The V end was cut by 0 bases, the J end by 5 bases, with 14 bases between. Germline CDR1 is SGHRS and CDR2 is YFSETQ. There are 15 residues in the CDR3. CDR3 DNA: TGCGCCAGCAGCTTGGCCGAGGGTGTAGGGACTGAAGCTTTCTTT. Its protein product is CASSLAEGVGTEAFF.

This chain links TRBV4-3 with TRBJ2-1, with D perhaps matching TRBD2 (6 bases). CDR3 length: 14 residues. The V end lost 3 bases, the J end lost 7 bases, and 13 bases lay between the germline ends. Germline V gene data show CDR1 as LGHNA and CDR2 as YSLEER. The CDR3 DNA reads TGCGCCAGCAGCCACGAGATAGCGGTAAATGAGCAGTTCTTC. Translated, it gives CASSHEIAVNEQFF.

The chain uses TRBV10-3 and TRBJ2-1; 11 bases match TRBD2. V was pared by 8 bases and J by 0 bases, with 9 bases of the junction left unmatched. The CDR3 covers 17 residues. Looked up from germline, CDR1 is ENHRY and CDR2 is SYGVKD. The chain's CDR3 is CAIGTSGYPSSYNEQFF. In DNA form, the CDR3 reads TGTGCCATCGGGACTAGCGGATACCCCAGCTCCTACAATGAGCAGTTCTTC.

The count of this clone is one. The chain links TRBV5-5 to TRBJ1-5; D is undetermined. Trimming left V 4 bases short and J 0 bases short, with 5 bases between. Germline V gives CDR1 SGHKS, CDR2 YYEKEE (reference sequence). CDR3 size: 13 residues. CDR3 DNA: TGTGCCAGCAGCCTTGATAGCAATCAGCCCCAGCATTTT. This sequence encodes CASSLDSNQPQHF.

The V gene is TRBV2, the J gene TRBJ2-3, with D possibly TRBD1 on 5 matching bases. This CDR3 has 15 residues. Per germline, CDR1 SNHLY and CDR2 FYNNEI. Between the trimmed V and J ends, which lost 3 bases and 5 bases, there was a span of 15 bases. CDR3 residues: CASSDPGQVVDTQYF. As DNA, the CDR3 is TGTGCCAGCAGTGATCCAGGACAAGTAGTAGATACGCAGTATTTT. The full variable domain, in which reference TRBV2 and TRBJ2-3 provide the parts outside the CDR3, is EPEVTQTPSHQVTQMGQEVILRCVPISNHLYFYWYRQILGQKVEFLVSFYNNEISEKSEIFDDQFSVERPDGSNFTLKIRSTKLEDSAMYFCASSDPGQVVDTQYFGPGTRLTVL.

This chain uses TRBV11-3 with TRBJ2-3; D is tentatively TRBD1 or TRBD2 (6 bases each). Germline loops: CDR1 SGHNT, CDR2 YENEEA. The V end was cut by 5 bases, the J end by 0 bases, with 9 bases between. This CDR3 region has 14 residues. CDR3 sequence (DNA): TGTGCCAGCAGCCACGGGGGCAGCACAGATACGCAGTATTTT. It is translated as CASSHGGSTDTQYF.

V is TRBV19 and J is TRBJ2-3, with 7 bases identical to TRBD1. Germline values: CDR1 LNHDA, CDR2 SQIVND (reference sequence). V lost 5 bases and J lost 0; bases outside the gene matches: 14. The CDR3 is 18 residues long. The CDR3 DNA follows: TGTGCCAGTAGTGGCCGGGACAGCCGTTATACTAGCACAGATACGCAGTATTTT. The encoded protein is CASSGRDSRYTSTDTQYF.

The chain links TRBV10-3 to TRBJ1-1, with D possibly being TRBD1 (6 bases). In germline, CDR1 is ENHRY, CDR2 SYGVKD. The CDR3 is made up of 15 amino acids. V was cut by 0 bases and J by 6 bases, with 14 bases left in between. The CDR3 here is CAISESTGSFSEAFF. For the CDR3, the DNA is TGTGCCATCAGTGAGTCTACAGGGTCGTTTTCTGAAGCTTTCTTT.

The chain recombines TRBV19 with TRBJ1-5; TRBD1 aligns across 8 bases. Germline assignment: CDR1 LNHDA and CDR2 SQIVND (reference sequence). J gave up 7 bases and V 9 bases, and 8 bases lay outside the gene matches. This CDR3 is 13 amino acids long. The CDR3 region is CASTQGARQPQHF. As DNA, the CDR3 is TGTGCCAGCACGCAGGGGGCGCGGCAGCCCCAGCATTTT.

V and J are TRBV6-5 and TRBJ2-7, with 9 bases fitting TRBD2. The CDR3 runs to 16 residues. Germline loops: CDR1 MNHEY, CDR2 SVGAGI. V was pared by 0 bases and J by 5 bases, with 8 bases of the junction left unmatched. Here the CDR3 DNA reads TGTGCCAGCAGTTACTCGATGGCTAGCGGGATCCACGAGCAGTACTTC. Amino acids: CASSYSMASGIHEQYF.

The V and J genes are TRBV10-3 and TRBJ2-1; TRBD2 is a possible D gene (5 bases). The germline V gene encodes CDR1 ENHRY and CDR2 SYGVKD. The CDR3 has 16 residues. The V gene lost 9 bases and the J gene lost 5 bases, with 23 bases spanning the gap. CDR3: CAITRERSKNNNEQFF. The CDR3 DNA is TGTGCCATTACGCGAGAGCGGTCTAAGAATAACAATGAGCAGTTCTTC.

This rearrangement joins TRBV6-5 to TRBJ1-6; D is unclear. CDR1 is MNHEY and CDR2 is SVGAGI in the germline V gene. There are 16 residues in the CDR3. V gave up 0 bases and J gave up 4 bases, with 10 bases separating them. CDR3 loop: CASSYSIPAYNSPLHF. CDR3 DNA sequence: TGTGCCAGCAGTTACTCGATCCCCGCTTATAATTCACCCCTCCACTTT.

The rearrangement links TRBV27 to TRBJ1-1; 8 bases agree with TRBD1. The CDR3 is 15 amino acids. V trimming: 4 bases; J trimming: 8 bases; junction bases outside the gene matches: 12. Germline-derived CDR1 and CDR2 are MNHEY and SMNVEV (reference sequence). CDR3 sequence: CASSSFQGAISEAFF. DNA for the CDR3: TGTGCCAGCAGTTCCTTTCAGGGGGCAATCAGCGAAGCTTTCTTT.